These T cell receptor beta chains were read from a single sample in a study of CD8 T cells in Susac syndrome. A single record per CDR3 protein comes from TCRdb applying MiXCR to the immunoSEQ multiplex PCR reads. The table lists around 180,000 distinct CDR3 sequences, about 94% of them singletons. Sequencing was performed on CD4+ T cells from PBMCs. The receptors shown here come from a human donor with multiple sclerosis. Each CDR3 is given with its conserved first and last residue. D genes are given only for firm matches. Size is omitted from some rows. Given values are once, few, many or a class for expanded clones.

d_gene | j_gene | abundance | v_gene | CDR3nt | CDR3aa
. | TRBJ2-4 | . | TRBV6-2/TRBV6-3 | TGTGCCAGCAGTTACTTTCTCGATATGGCCAAAAACATTCAGTACTTC | CASSYFLDMAKNIQYF
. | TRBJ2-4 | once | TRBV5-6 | TGTGCCAGCAGCCGCAGGGGAGCCAAAAACATTCAGTACTTC | CASSRRGAKNIQYF
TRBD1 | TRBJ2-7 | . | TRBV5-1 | TGCGCCAGCAGCTTGGTAGGGCCGGGACAGGAGCAGTACTTC | CASSLVGPGQEQYF
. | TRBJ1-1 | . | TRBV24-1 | TGTGCCAGCGGGGGGGCTGCGGGCACTGAAGCTTTCTTT | CASGGAAGTEAFF
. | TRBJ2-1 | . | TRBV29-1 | TGCAGCGTTGCAGGACGAATGGTCAATGAGCAGTTCTTC | CSVAGRMVNEQFF
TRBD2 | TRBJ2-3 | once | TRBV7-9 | TGTGCCAGCAGCCTAGCGGCGGGTCGGAGGATGGGCCTCACAGATACGCAGTATTTT | CASSLAAGRRMGLTDTQYF
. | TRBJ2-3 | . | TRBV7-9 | TGTGCCAGCAGCTTGGATACTAGGGCACACTTACCTAGCACAGATACGCAGTATTTT | CASSLDTRAHLPSTDTQYF
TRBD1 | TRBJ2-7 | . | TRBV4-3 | TGCGCCAGCAGCCAAGAAAGGGCTGTAGGACAGGTCTACTCCTACGAGCAGTACTTC | CASSQERAVGQVYSYEQYF
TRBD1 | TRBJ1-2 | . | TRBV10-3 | TGTGCCATCACCTTGACAGGGGGCAATGGCTACACCTTC | CAITLTGGNGYTF
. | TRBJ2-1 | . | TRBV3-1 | TGTGCCAGCAGCCAAGGGATGGGGGCGGGTGAGCAGTTCTTC | CASSQGMGAGEQFF
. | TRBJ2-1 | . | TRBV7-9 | TGTGCCAGCAGTTTTCGGAGTAGCTCCTACAATGAGCAGTTCTTC | CASSFRSSSYNEQFF
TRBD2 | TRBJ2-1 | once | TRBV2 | TGTGCCAGCACCCTCAAGAGGACTAGCGGGGGAAATGAGCAGTTCTTC | CASTLKRTSGGNEQFF
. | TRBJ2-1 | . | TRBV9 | TGTGCCAGCAGCCCTTTGACCTACAATGAGCAGTTCTTC | CASSPLTYNEQFF
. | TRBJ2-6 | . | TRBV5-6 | TGTGCCAGCAGCCCCCAGGGGATAGGCGGGGCCAACGTCCTGACTTTC | CASSPQGIGGANVLTF
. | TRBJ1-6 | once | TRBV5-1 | TGCGCCAGCAGCTTGATGACAGGTGTGGGTTCACCCCTCCACTTT | CASSLMTGVGSPLHF
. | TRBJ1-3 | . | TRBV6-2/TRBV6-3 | TGTGCCAGCAGTTACTCGAGGAACTCTGGAAACACCATATATTTT | CASSYSRNSGNTIYF
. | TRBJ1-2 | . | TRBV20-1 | TGCAGTGCTAGAAGGACTACCTATGGCTACACCTTC | CSARRTTYGYTF
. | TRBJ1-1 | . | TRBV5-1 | TGCGCCAGCAGCTTGGTCGGGGACACTGAAGCTTTCTTT | CASSLVGDTEAFF
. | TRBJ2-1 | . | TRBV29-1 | TGCAGCCACCGACCCCAATGGGGGGCCTGGGGTGAGCAGTTCTTC | CSHRPQWGAWGEQFF
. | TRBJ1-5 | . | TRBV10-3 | TGTGCCATCAGCGGACAAAGCAATCAGCCCCAGCATTTT | CAISGQSNQPQHF
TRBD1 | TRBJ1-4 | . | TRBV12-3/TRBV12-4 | TGTGCCAGCAGTCCAAGACCGACAGGGGTGGTCGAAAAACTGTTTTTT | CASSPRPTGVVEKLFF
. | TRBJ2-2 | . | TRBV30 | TGTGCCTGGAGTCCTCAGGGCGGGGAGCTGTTTTTT | CAWSPQGGELFF
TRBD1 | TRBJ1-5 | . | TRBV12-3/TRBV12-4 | TGTGCCAGCAGCTCGAACTTCAACAGGGGCTATAGCAATCAGCCCCAGCATTTT | CASSSNFNRGYSNQPQHF
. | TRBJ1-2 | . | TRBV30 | TGTGCCTCCCGACAACGGGGCTACACCTTC | CASRQRGYTF
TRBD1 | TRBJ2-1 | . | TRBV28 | TGTGCCAGCAGACAGGGGGTCTTATCCTACAATGAGCAGTTCTTC | CASRQGVLSYNEQFF
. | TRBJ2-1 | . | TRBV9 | TGTGCCAGCAGCGTAGCAGTCAGCCACAATGAGCAGTTCTTC | CASSVAVSHNEQFF
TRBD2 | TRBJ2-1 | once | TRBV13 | TGTGCCAGCAGCTTAAGTCTCGGGACTAGCAGATCAAGTGAGCAGTTCTTC | CASSLSLGTSRSSEQFF
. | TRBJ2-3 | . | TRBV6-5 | TGTGCCAGCGGGGGGCTGGGCACAGATACGCAGTATTTT | CASGGLGTDTQYF